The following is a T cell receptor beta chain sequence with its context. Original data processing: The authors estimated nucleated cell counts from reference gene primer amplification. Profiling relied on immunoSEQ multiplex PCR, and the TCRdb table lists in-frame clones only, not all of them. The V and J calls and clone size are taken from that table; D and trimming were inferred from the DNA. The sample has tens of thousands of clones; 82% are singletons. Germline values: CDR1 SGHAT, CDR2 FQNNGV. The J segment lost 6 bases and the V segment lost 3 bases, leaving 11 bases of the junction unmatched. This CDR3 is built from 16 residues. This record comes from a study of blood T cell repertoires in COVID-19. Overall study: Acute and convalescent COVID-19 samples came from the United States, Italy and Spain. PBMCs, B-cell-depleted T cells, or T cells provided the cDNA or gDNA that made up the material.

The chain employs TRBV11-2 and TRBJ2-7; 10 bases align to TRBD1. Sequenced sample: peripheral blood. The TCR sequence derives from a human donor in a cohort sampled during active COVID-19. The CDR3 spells CASSLGDGTGEGEQYF. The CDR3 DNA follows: TGTGCCAGCAGCTTGGGAGACGGGACAGGGGAAGGCGAGCAGTACTTC.